This entry describes one T cell receptor beta chain. Its target is not known. The assay was immunoSEQ multiplex PCR, and TCRdb's table has in-frame clones only and misses some. The sample includes tens of thousands of clones, over 85% of them seen just once. The source of the sample is a study of Tregs in tolerant kidney transplant recipients. In germline, CDR1 is SGHRS, CDR2 YFSETQ. Between the trimmed V and J ends, which lost 0 bases and 2 bases, there was a span of 11 bases. CDR3 length equals 15 residues. Mixed chimerism was transient after nonmyeloablative marrow transplants from related graft donors. Whole-study findings and limits: Changing PCR primers prevented nucleotide comparison between some patients' samples. Findings come from small patient numbers and require larger validation. Expanding Tregs on activated donor B cells appeared to best identify donor-specific TCRbeta clones. In tolerant patients, donor-specific Tregs outgrew total Tregs, suggesting antigen-driven expansion.

The TCR originated in a human patient who received a combined kidney and bone marrow transplant. The graft donor may have given rise to some T cells. The chain links TRBV5-1 to TRBJ1-1; D remains unclear. The sequencing here drew on CD4+ T cells from blood (PBMCs), taken 12 months after the transplant. CDR3 sequence (DNA): TGCGCCAGCAGCTTGGCCGGGAGGGCAAACACTGAAGCTTTCTTT. Protein sequence: CASSLAGRANTEAFF.